Described below is a single TCR beta chain sequence and its context. Vbeta (60) and Jbeta (13) primers were used in the PCR. Libraries were prepared by immunoSEQ multiplex PCR; TCRdb keeps only in-frame clonotypes and omits some of them. Of over 130,000 clones listed, 65% to 85% are singletons. The data originate from a study of cytomegalovirus exposure and HLA in healthy donors. This CDR3 spans 15 amino acids. V gave up 1 base and J gave up 0 bases, with 9 bases separating them. Per germline, CDR1 LGHNT and CDR2 FRNRAP. Sequenced: PBMCs. The sequence came from a male donor in good health and CMV-seronegative. The chain is built from TRBV12-5 and TRBJ1-1; maybe TRBD1 (5 bases). CDR3 in amino acids: CASGLGVGVNTEAFF. The CDR3 coding sequence is TGTGCTAGTGGTTTGGGGGTAGGGGTGAACACTGAAGCTTTCTTT.